The 21 T cell receptor beta chains below all came from one sample that was sequenced in a study of shared clonotypes between healthy human individuals. The method was immunoSEQ multiplex PCR; TCRdb's version includes in-frame clones alone and lacks a portion of them. The sample records 980,000 or so clones, about three quarters being singletons. The specimen was memory CD4+ T cells sorted from blood. Regarding subset: CD45RA-negative fraction. The receptors shown here come from a man aged 18 to 29 in good health.

In this sample, this clone turned up many times. The chain has TRBV7-2 and TRBJ2-7; TRBD2 might be the D (7 bases). The CDR3 consists of 16 residues. Trimming took 5 bases from V and 0 from J, leaving 17 bases between them. From germline, CDR1 is SGHTA and CDR2 FQGNSA. Written as DNA, the CDR3 is TGTGCCAGCAGCAGGAGGGGGGGGCTCAGCTCCTACGAGCAGTACTTC. Its translation is CASSRRGGLSSYEQYF.

V usage is TRBV2 and J usage is TRBJ2-5; D may match TRBD1 or TRBD2 (5 bases each). Germline assignment: CDR1 SNHLY and CDR2 FYNNEI. With 4 bases removed from V and 14 bases from J, the gap between germline ends came to 14 bases. This CDR3 comprises 11 residues. CDR3 in amino acids: CASSVRDRTYF. The CDR3 region has the DNA TGTGCCAGCAGTGTCCGGGACCGCACTTACTTC.

This chain links TRBV2 with TRBJ2-3; 7 nucleotides align to TRBD2. The CDR3 has 14 amino acids. V gave up 7 bases and J gave up 4 bases; unmatched junction bases: 8. Germline V CDR1 and CDR2: SNHLY, FYNNEI. The CDR3 bases are TGTGCCAGCACCCTTGAGAGCGGGGCAGATACGCAGTATTTT. Its translation is CASTLESGADTQYF. Using reference TRBV2 and TRBJ2-3 for the parts outside the CDR3, the full variable domain is EPEVTQTPSHQVTQMGQEVILRCVPISNHLYFYWYRQILGQKVEFLVSFYNNEISEKSEIFDDQFSVERPDGSNFTLKIRSTKLEDSAMYFCASTLESGADTQYFGPGTRLTVL.

The sample holds a few counts of this clone. Other DNA sequences from this sample encode an identical CDR3 as well. The chain uses TRBV5-6 and TRBJ2-5; D unclear. Germline V gene data show CDR1 as SGHDT and CDR2 as YYEEEE. This CDR3 is built from 13 residues. Trimming stripped 0 bases from V and 5 bases from J, with 8 bases between. Written as DNA, the CDR3 is TGTGCCAGCAGCTTGGCTGGGCTGGAGACCCAGTACTTC. Translated: CASSLAGLETQYF. Looking up the rest from reference TRBV5-6 and TRBJ2-5 gives the full variable domain: DAGVTQSPTHLIKTRGQQVTLRCSPKSGHDTVSWYQQALGQGPQFIFQYYEEEERQRGNFPDRFSGHQFPNYSSELNVNALLLGDSALYLCASSLAGLETQYFGPGTRLLVL.

About this clone itself: This is likely an artifact of a read error, given a far larger clone one base away. Distinct nucleotide sequences in the sample also encode this CDR3. The rearrangement uses TRBV7-6 and TRBJ1-6, with a tentative D call TRBD1 (6 bases). This CDR3 is built from 12 residues. Germline values: CDR1 SGHVS, CDR2 FNYEAQ. DNA for the CDR3: TGTGCCAGCAGTCACAGGGATTCACCTCTCCACTTT. It specifies CASSHRDSPLHF.

Only a few counts were recorded for this clone. This chain uses TRBV30 with TRBJ2-1; no definite D call. The CDR3 loop spans 10 amino acids. Trimming removed 3 bases from V and 10 bases from J, with 7 bases in between. The germline V gene has CDR1 GTSNPN and CDR2 SVGIG (reference sequence). The CDR3 here is CAWRAAEQFF. CDR3 bases: TGTGCCTGGAGGGCAGCGGAGCAGTTCTTC.

The rearrangement links TRBV27 to TRBJ1-6; D is possibly TRBD1 (6 bases). Trimming cost V 5 bases and J 5 bases, with 13 bases left between them. Germline loops: CDR1 MNHEY, CDR2 SMNVEV (reference sequence). The CDR3 has 15 amino acids. The CDR3 sequence is CASSPQGINNSPLHF. DNA of the CDR3: TGTGCCAGCAGTCCCCAGGGGATTAATAATTCACCCCTCCACTTT.

The chain combines TRBV28 with TRBJ1-5; 7 nucleotides agree with TRBD1. The CDR3 is made up of 13 amino acids. Germline-derived CDR1 and CDR2 are MDHEN and SYDVKM. V gave up 10 bases and J gave up 3 bases; unmatched junction bases: 6. The CDR3: CATQGVPNQPQHF. The CDR3 DNA follows: TGTGCCACGCAGGGGGTGCCCAATCAGCCCCAGCATTTT.

The chain recombines TRBV19 with TRBJ1-1; D remains unclear. In germline, CDR1 is LNHDA, CDR2 SQIVND (reference sequence). The V end was cut by 3 bases, the J end by 2 bases, with 13 bases between. The CDR3 totals 15 residues. The chain's CDR3 is CASSILDGRNTEAFF. Written as DNA, the CDR3 is TGTGCCAGTAGTATCTTAGACGGACGAAACACTGAAGCTTTCTTT.

The rearrangement joins TRBV5-1 to TRBJ2-7; possible D gene TRBD2, 6 bases. CDR3 length: 14 amino acids. From germline, CDR1 is SGHRS and CDR2 YFSETQ. V shed 4 bases and J shed 0 bases, with 11 bases lying between them. The CDR3 protein is CASSLASTSYEQYF. The CDR3, as DNA: TGCGCCAGCAGCCTAGCGTCGACCTCCTACGAGCAGTACTTC.

V is TRBV27 and J is TRBJ1-3, with 9 bases lining up with TRBD1. J lost 2 bases, V lost 6 bases, and 5 bases had no gene match. Germline assignment: CDR1 MNHEY and CDR2 SMNVEV (reference sequence). The CDR3 consists of 15 residues. CDR3 in DNA: TGTGCCAGCAGCTCTAACAGGGGGCCTGGAAACACCATATATTTT. Protein product: CASSSNRGPGNTIYF.

The V call is TRBV9, the J call TRBJ2-1, with 13 bases lining up with TRBD2. This CDR3 region has 17 residues. With 4 bases clipped from V and 5 bases from J, the junction kept 9 bases outside the gene matches. The germline V gene has CDR1 SGDLS and CDR2 YYNGEE. CDR3 DNA: TGTGCCAGCAGCCTAGGGGGTGGGACTAGCGGGGACAATGAGCAGTTCTTC. Amino acids: CASSLGGGTSGDNEQFF.

The chain combines TRBV2 with TRBJ2-6; D is tentatively TRBD1 or TRBD2 (5 bases each). V was cut by 6 bases and J by 0 bases, with 15 bases left in between. This CDR3 has 17 amino acids. Germline V gives CDR1 SNHLY, CDR2 FYNNEI. The CDR3 nucleotides read TGTGCCAGCAGCCTGACAGAGGGGACCTCTGGGGCCAACGTCCTGACTTTC. It encodes CASSLTEGTSGANVLTF.

This clone has just a few counts. V gene TRBV6-5 combines with J gene TRBJ2-3, with 10 bases lining up with TRBD1. This CDR3 has 15 residues. CDR1 is MNHEY, CDR2 SVGAGI, per germline. V shed 2 bases and J 4 bases; nucleotides not matched to a gene: 3. The CDR3 is CASSYTGTGADTQYF. The CDR3 nucleotides read TGTGCCAGCAGTTACACCGGGACAGGGGCAGATACGCAGTATTTT.

The rearrangement joins TRBV7-8 to TRBJ2-7; D possibly corresponds to TRBD1 (5 bases). Trimming took off 1 base at V and 8 bases at J, with 12 bases between the two ends. The CDR3 totals 13 residues. Germline V gene data show CDR1 as SGHVS and CDR2 as FQNEAQ. CDR3 nucleotide sequence: TGTGCCAGCAGCTTAGAGGCTAGACAGCAGCAGTACTTC. This codes for CASSLEARQQQYF.

This clone has a single count. CDR3 loop: CASSPRDRGYGGELFF. The CDR3 DNA reads as TGTGCCAGCAGCCCTCGGGACAGGGGTTATGGCGGGGAGCTGTTTTTT. The chain has TRBV7-3 and TRBJ2-2, with 10 bases lining up with TRBD1. V gave up 5 bases and J gave up 7 bases; unmatched junction bases: 10. CDR1 and CDR2 (germline): SGHTA, FQGTGA. The CDR3 has 16 amino acids.

This clone has only a few counts. The chain combines TRBV30 with TRBJ1-5; 9 bases align to TRBD1. With 3 bases clipped from V and 6 bases from J, the junction kept 9 bases outside the gene matches. The length of the CDR3 is 15 residues. Germline lookup yields CDR1 GTSNPN and CDR2 SVGIG (reference sequence). The CDR3 loop reads CAWSDRGGLGQPQHF. The CDR3 DNA reads as TGTGCCTGGAGCGACAGGGGGGGGCTCGGTCAGCCCCAGCATTTT.

The chain recombines TRBV18 with TRBJ2-1; D is unclear. The germline V gene has CDR1 KGHSH and CDR2 LQKENI. CDR3 length equals 15 residues. V was pared by 0 bases and J by 3 bases, with 9 bases between. CDR3 DNA sequence: TGTGCCAGCTCACCACCGGTGGGGAACTACAATGAGCAGTTCTTC. Protein product: CASSPPVGNYNEQFF.

The chain joins TRBV5-1 to TRBJ2-5, with D unresolved. V dropped 7 bases and J dropped 0 bases, with 7 bases sitting between them. The CDR3 runs 12 residues. Germline V gene data show CDR1 as SGHRS and CDR2 as YFSETQ. The DNA of the CDR3 is TGCGCCAGCGGGGAAGACCAAGAGACCCAGTACTTC. Its protein product is CASGEDQETQYF.

The chain joins TRBV7-9 to TRBJ2-1; D call uncertain. V dropped 5 bases and J dropped 8 bases, with 7 bases sitting between them. Per germline, CDR1 SEHNR and CDR2 FQNEAQ (reference sequence). This CDR3 has 11 residues. CDR3 region: CASSLNDEQFF. The CDR3 region has the DNA TGTGCCAGCAGCCTCAACGATGAGCAGTTCTTC.

This rearrangement joins TRBV7-8 to TRBJ1-4; a weak D match, TRBD1 (5 bases). Germline values: CDR1 SGHVS, CDR2 FQNEAQ. CDR3 size: 16 residues. The V end was cut by 5 bases, the J end by 2 bases, with 15 bases between. CDR3 region: CASSHRGTPTNEKLFF. The CDR3 DNA reads TGTGCCAGCAGCCATAGAGGGACGCCTACTAATGAAAAACTGTTTTTT.